This paragraph covers one TCR beta chain sequence. This specimen belongs to a study of blood T cell repertoires in COVID-19. Background on the study: PBMCs, B-cell-depleted T cells, or T cells provided the cDNA or gDNA that made up the material.

The repertoire was sequenced with immunoSEQ multiplex PCR; TCRdb's copy has only in-frame clones and lacks some. The sample has roughly 250,000 clones, less than 90% seen once. The V and J ends lost 3 bases and 4 bases respectively, with 15 bases between them. The CDR3 loop spans 15 amino acids. From germline, CDR1 is LNHDA and CDR2 SQIVND (reference sequence). The TCR comes from a woman in her 30s with COVID-19, enrolled during active disease. The genes are TRBV19 and TRBJ1-2; D gene uncertain. The specimen was peripheral blood. The CDR3 region has the DNA TGTGCCAGTAGTATCTCCGTTATGGGAGGCTATGGCTACACCTTC. Protein sequence: CASSISVMGGYGYTF.